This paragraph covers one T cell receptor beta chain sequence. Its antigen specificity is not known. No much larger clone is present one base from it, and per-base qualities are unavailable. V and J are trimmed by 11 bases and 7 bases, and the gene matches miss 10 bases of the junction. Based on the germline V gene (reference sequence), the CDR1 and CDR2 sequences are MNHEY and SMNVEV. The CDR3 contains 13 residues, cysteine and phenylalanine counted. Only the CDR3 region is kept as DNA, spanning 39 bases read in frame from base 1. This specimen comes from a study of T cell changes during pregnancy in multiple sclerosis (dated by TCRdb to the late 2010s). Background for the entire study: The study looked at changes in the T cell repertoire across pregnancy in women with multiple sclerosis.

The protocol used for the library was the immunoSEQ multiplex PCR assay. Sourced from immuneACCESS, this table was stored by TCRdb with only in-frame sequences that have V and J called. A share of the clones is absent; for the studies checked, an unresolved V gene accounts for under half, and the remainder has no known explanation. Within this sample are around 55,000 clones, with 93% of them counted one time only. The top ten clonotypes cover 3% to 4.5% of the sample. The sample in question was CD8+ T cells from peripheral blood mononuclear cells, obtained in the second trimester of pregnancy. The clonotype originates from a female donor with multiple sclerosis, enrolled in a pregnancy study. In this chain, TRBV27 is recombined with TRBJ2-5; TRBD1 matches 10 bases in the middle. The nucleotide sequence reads TGTGCCGACAGGGGGCCGGTGGGGGGGACCCAGTACTTC. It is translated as CADRGPVGGTQYF.